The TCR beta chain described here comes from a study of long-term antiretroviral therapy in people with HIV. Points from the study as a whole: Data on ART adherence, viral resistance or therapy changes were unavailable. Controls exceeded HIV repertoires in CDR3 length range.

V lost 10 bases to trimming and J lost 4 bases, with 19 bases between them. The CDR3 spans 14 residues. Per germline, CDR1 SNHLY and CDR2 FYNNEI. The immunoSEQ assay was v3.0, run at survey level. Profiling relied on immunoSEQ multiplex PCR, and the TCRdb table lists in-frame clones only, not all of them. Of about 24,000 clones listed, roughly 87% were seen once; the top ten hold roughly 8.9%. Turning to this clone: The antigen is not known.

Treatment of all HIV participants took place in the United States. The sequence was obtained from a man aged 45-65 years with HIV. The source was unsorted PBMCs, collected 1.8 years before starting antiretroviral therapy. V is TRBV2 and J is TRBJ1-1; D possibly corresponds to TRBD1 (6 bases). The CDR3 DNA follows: TGTGCCACTAGATTACAGGGAGGAGGCACTGAAGCTTTCTTT. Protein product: CATRLQGGGTEAFF.